The 18 T cell receptor beta chains below come from one sample, sequenced in a study of tumor-infiltrating lymphocytes in primary liver carcinoma (dated by TCRdb to 2017 to 2019). The reads were generated on an Illumina HiSeq 2500. Using a constant-region primer and ProtoScript II reverse transcriptase, TCRbeta-specific cDNA was reverse-transcribed from 500 to 650 ng total RNA. TCRbeta libraries were built with three nested multiplex PCR rounds, a slightly modified ARM-PCR procedure. Each of the first two PCR rounds ran for around 10 cycles using multiplex TRBV1-TRBV30 forward primers together with a Cbeta reverse primer. The public sequencing data were trimmed at Q25 with fastp and processed into clonotypes with MiXCR by TCRdb, which kept only in-frame beta chains. When rows share a CDR3 protein, they turn into one entry using the most common DNA and genes. The sample table lists about 99,000 distinct CDR3 sequences, more than 60% of them with a count of one. The top ten clonotypes cover 9.5% of the sample.

Total RNA and DNA were co-extracted from roughly 20-30 mg of bulk tissue with the AllPrep DNA/RNA mini kit, without cell sorting. The sample was liver tumor tissue from sampling region 5. This sample's cell subset or site label indicates: tumor region T5, tumor centre. The receptors shown here come from a woman aged 60-70 years with primary liver carcinoma and hepatitis B virus infection.

Regarding this clonotype: At one boundary the junction diverges from the germline segment, which might be a read error. The chain recombines TRBV11-2 with TRBJ2-1, with D possibly TRBD1 on 6 matching bases. The germline V gene has CDR1 SGHAT and CDR2 FQNNGV. The CDR3 consists of 13 residues. CDR3 coding DNA: TGTGCCAGCAGCTCGTACAGGGACGATGAACAGTTCTTC. It codes for CASSSYRDDEQFF.

The rearrangement uses TRBV7-9 and TRBJ2-1; 9 bases are shared with TRBD1. V shed 7 bases, J shed 5 bases, and the junction held 6 bases outside the gene matches. The CDR3 has 14 amino acids. Germline V lookup: CDR1 SEHNR, CDR2 FQNEAQ (reference sequence). CDR3 residues: CASNPRQGDNEQFF. In DNA form, the CDR3 reads TGTGCCAGCAACCCCCGACAGGGGGACAATGAGCAGTTCTTC.

Comments on this clonotype: A much more abundant neighbour one base away suggests this may be a read error. No conserved phenylalanine or tryptophan is present at the end of the CDR3, so a read error is the likely explanation. The chain combines TRBV5-1 with TRBJ1-1; tentatively, D is TRBD1 (5 bases). Germline V CDR1 and CDR2: SGHRS, YFSETQ. The CDR3 extends over 13 amino acids. Trimming took 0 bases from V and 7 from J, leaving 10 bases between them. This CDR3 reads CASSLGGENEAFS. For the CDR3, the DNA is TGCGCCAGCAGCTTGGGAGGGGAAAATGAAGCTTTCTCT.

This clonotype was picked up a small number of times. This could be a read error, since a much larger clone is one nucleotide away. V is TRBV6-1 and J is TRBJ1-5; D not resolved. From germline, CDR1 is MNHNS and CDR2 SASEGT. The CDR3 sequence is 14 residues long. As DNA, the CDR3 is TGTGCCAGCATTTTATCGAATAGCATTCAGCCCCAGCATTTT. Translated, it gives CASILSNSIQPQHF.

About this clonotype: This may arise from a read error, as a much more abundant clone is one base away. The chain employs TRBV28 and TRBJ1-1; D perhaps matches TRBD1 (5 bases). The CDR3 covers 12 residues. Germline CDR1 and CDR2: MDHEN and SYDVKM. CDR3 sequence: CTSSLLGGEAFF. The CDR3 coding sequence is TGTACCAGCAGTTTATTGGGGGGGGAAGCTTTCTTT.

About this clonotype itself: One end of the junction fails to match germline, which may point to a read error. The gene calls are TRBV5-6 and TRBJ2-5, with D uncertain. CDR3 length: 14 residues. Looked up from germline, CDR1 is SGHDT and CDR2 is YYEEEE. The CDR3 protein is CVSSPLPGTKTQYF. For the CDR3, the DNA is TGTGTCAGCAGTCCCCTTCCGGGCACCAAGACCCAGTACTTC. Full variable domain (remainder filled in from reference TRBV5-6 and TRBJ2-5): DAGVTQSPTHLIKTRGQQVTLRCSPKSGHDTVSWYQQALGQGPQFIFQYYEEEERQRGNFPDRFSGHQFPNYSSELNVNALLLGDSALYLCVSSPLPGTKTQYFGPGTRLLVL.

Note on this clonotype: Germline is not matched at one junction end, which may reflect a read error. The gene calls are TRBV6-6 and TRBJ2-5; 8 nucleotides align to TRBD2. Germline V gives CDR1 MNHNY, CDR2 SVGAGI (reference sequence). CDR3 length equals 17 residues. This chain's CDR3 is CASSRGLRSGRRETRYF. The DNA of the CDR3 is TGTGCCAGCAGCCGAGGTTTAAGGAGCGGGAGAAGAGAGACCCGGTACTTC.

This chain links TRBV12-3 or TRBV12-4 with TRBJ1-4, with D unclear. Trimming removed 9 bases from V and 6 bases from J, with 17 bases in between. The CDR3 has 14 residues. The DNA for the CDR3 is TGTGCCAGGAGTCGCTTGGGAGGAGATGAAAAACTGTTTTTT. Its protein product is CARSRLGGDEKLFF.

The CDR3 bases are TGTGCCTGGAGTAGAACTACCGGGACGCAAGCTAACTATGGCTACACCTTC. This gives the protein CAWSRTTGTQANYGYTF. The gene calls are TRBV30 and TRBJ1-2, with a possible D match to TRBD1 (5 bases). CDR1 is GTSNPN, CDR2 SVGIG, per germline (reference sequence). Between the trimmed V and J ends, which lost 2 bases and 0 bases, there was a span of 19 bases. The CDR3 extends over 17 amino acids.

With respect to this clonotype: The conserved closing phenylalanine or tryptophan is absent in this CDR3, likely reflecting a read error. This sequence joins TRBV7-9 and TRBJ2-4; a weak D match, TRBD2 (6 bases). The germline CDR1 and CDR2 sequences are SEHNR and FQNEAQ (reference sequence). CDR3 length equals 14 residues. The CDR3 here is CASSSGEAKTIQYL. The DNA for the CDR3 is TGTGCCAGCAGCTCGGGAGAGGCTAAAACCATTCAGTACTTA.

The sample holds one count of this clonotype. CDR3 amino acids: CASSLIGLPSGANVLTF. In DNA, the CDR3 is TGTGCCAGCAGCTTAATAGGGCTACCCTCTGGGGCCAACGTCCTGACTTTC. The chain is built from TRBV7-9 and TRBJ2-6; unclear D gene. Looked up from germline, CDR1 is SEHNR and CDR2 is FQNEAQ (reference sequence). The CDR3 is 17 residues long. V shed 2 bases and J shed 0 bases, with 11 bases lying between them.

In regard to this clonotype: The CDR3 end shows no conserved phenylalanine or tryptophan, and so a read error is likely. In DNA form, the CDR3 reads TGTACCAACAGACAGGTTCGGAGGGGAACTGAGCAGTTCCTC. This codes for CTNRQVRRGTEQFL. This chain joins TRBV11-2 and TRBJ2-1; D is tentatively TRBD1 or TRBD2 (6 bases each). Per germline, CDR1 SGHAT and CDR2 FQNNGV. This CDR3 has 14 residues.

This clonotype showed up many times. V usage is TRBV5-1 and J usage is TRBJ1-1; a possible D gene is TRBD1 (6 bases). CDR1 and CDR2 (germline): SGHRS, YFSETQ. V was clipped by 2 bases and J by 1 base, with 6 bases between them. The CDR3 consists of 13 residues. The CDR3 region has the DNA TGCGCCAGCAGCTTACAGGGGAACACTGAAGCTTTCTTT. It translates to CASSLQGNTEAFF.

Points on this clonotype: Germline is not matched at one junction end, which may reflect a read error. The genes are TRBV6-5 and TRBJ1-2, with a possible D match to TRBD1 (5 bases). This CDR3 is 13 amino acids long. Germline-derived CDR1 and CDR2 are MNHEY and SVGAGI. CDR3 amino acids: CTSSRETGPDYTF. DNA for the CDR3: TGTACCAGCAGCCGAGAGACGGGACCAGACTACACCTTC.

The genes are TRBV28 and TRBJ2-7, with D perhaps TRBD1 (5 bases). The CDR3 loop spans 15 amino acids. V dropped 5 bases and J dropped 3 bases, with 17 bases sitting between them. Germline CDR1 MDHEN, CDR2 SYDVKM. This chain's CDR3 is CASSTLRGFFYEQYF. CDR3 DNA sequence: TGTGCCAGCAGTACCTTAAGGGGTTTTTTCTACGAGCAGTACTTC.

This clonotype was observed a handful of times. At one end, the junction sequence differs from germline, possibly due to a read error. The chain employs TRBV11-3 and TRBJ2-2; D is perhaps TRBD2 (5 bases). This CDR3 region has 15 residues. In germline, CDR1 is SGHNT, CDR2 YENEEA. The CDR3 is CVSSPRPLNTGELFF. CDR3 sequence (DNA): TGTGTCAGCAGCCCCCGACCGCTTAACACCGGGGAACTGTTTTTT.

As concerns this clonotype: This clone may be a read error of a much larger clone one base away. The genes are TRBV10-3 and TRBJ2-7, with 8 bases fitting TRBD1. V was clipped by 7 bases and J by 5 bases; unmatched bases: 19. The CDR3 loop spans 17 amino acids. Looked up from germline, CDR1 is ENHRY and CDR2 is SYGVKD. The CDR3 region is CAINARGGALTGDEQYF. CDR3 in DNA: TGTGCCATCAATGCGCGAGGAGGGGCCTTGACAGGGGACGAGCAGTACTTC.

Many counts were recorded for this clonotype. CDR3 protein: CASSLWTSTGELFF. In DNA, the CDR3 is TGTGCCAGTAGTCTCTGGACTAGCACCGGGGAGCTGTTTTTT. V gene TRBV19 combines with J gene TRBJ2-2; 7 bases are a match to TRBD2. V trimming: 5 bases; J trimming: 4 bases; junction bases outside the gene matches: 4. The CDR3 is 14 residues long. Germline V gene lookup returns CDR1 LNHDA and CDR2 SQIVND (reference sequence). The full variable domain, rest sourced from reference TRBV19 and TRBJ2-2, is DGGITQSPKYLFRKEGQNVTLSCEQNLNHDAMYWYRQDPGQGLRLIYYSQIVNDFQKGDIAEGYSVSREKKESFPLTVTSAQKNPTAFYLCASSLWTSTGELFFGEGSRLTVL.